The entry below describes one T cell receptor (beta chain). As yet, its antigen is unknown. Authors' methods: Quality scores were absent from the junction-only immunoSEQ sequences, so filtering differed. Data came from immunoSEQ multiplex PCR; TCRdb stores just in-frame clones and leaves some out. The D gene and trimming were derived from the DNA, and the V and J assignments and clone size from that table. The sample carries about 2.1 million clones, roughly 95% recorded once. This sample stems from a study of shared clonotypes between healthy human individuals. At the level of the study: Aged 18 to 49, the donors were a couple of women and a few men.

General study findings and limits: Clonotypes not shared had lower generation probabilities than those common to all four donors.

Positive CCR7 selection of CD45RO-negative cells yielded the naive CD8 cells, and terminally differentiated effector memory CD45RA+ cells were excluded. Sequenced sample: naive CD8+ T cells from PBMCs. The receptor was derived from a man aged 18-30 years in good health. Some clones in this sample may be carry-over from other donors' samples.

Here the CDR3 DNA reads TGTGCCAGTACTCACCTAGCCTCTAACTATGGCTACACCTTC. Translated: CASTHLASNYGYTF. The rearrangement joins TRBV19 to TRBJ1-2; D is uncertain. Trimming pared 7 bases from V and 0 bases from J, leaving 12 bases between. The CDR3 extends over 14 amino acids. CDR1 and CDR2 from the germline V gene are LNHDA and SQIVND (reference sequence).